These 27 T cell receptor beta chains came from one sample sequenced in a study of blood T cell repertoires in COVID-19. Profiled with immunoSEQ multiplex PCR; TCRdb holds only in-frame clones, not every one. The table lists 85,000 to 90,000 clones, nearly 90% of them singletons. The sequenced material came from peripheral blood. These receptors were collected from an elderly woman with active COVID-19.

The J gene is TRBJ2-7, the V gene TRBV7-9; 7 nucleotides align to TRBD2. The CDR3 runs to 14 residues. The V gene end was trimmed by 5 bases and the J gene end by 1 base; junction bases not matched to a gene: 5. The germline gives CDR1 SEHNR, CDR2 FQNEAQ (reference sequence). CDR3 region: CASSRSSGSYEQYF. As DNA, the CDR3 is TGTGCCAGCAGCCGATCTAGCGGTTCCTACGAGCAGTACTTC.

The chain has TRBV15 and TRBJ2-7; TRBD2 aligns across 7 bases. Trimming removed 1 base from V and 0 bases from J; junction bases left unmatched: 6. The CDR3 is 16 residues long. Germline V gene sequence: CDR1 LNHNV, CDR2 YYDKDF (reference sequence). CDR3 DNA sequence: TGTGCCACCAGCAGAGGAACTAGCGCCAACTCCTACGAGCAGTACTTC. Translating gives CATSRGTSANSYEQYF.

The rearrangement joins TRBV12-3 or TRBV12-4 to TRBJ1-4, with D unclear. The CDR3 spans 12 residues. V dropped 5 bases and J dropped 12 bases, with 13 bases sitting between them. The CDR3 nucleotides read TGTGCCAGCAGTCCCCGGCGGCCGGAACTGTTTTTT. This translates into CASSPRRPELFF.

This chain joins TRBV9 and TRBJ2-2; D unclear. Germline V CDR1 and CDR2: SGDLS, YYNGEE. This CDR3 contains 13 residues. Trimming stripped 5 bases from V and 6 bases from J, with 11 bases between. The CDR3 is CASSNNRAGELFF. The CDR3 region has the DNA TGTGCCAGCAGTAATAATCGGGCCGGGGAGCTGTTTTTT.

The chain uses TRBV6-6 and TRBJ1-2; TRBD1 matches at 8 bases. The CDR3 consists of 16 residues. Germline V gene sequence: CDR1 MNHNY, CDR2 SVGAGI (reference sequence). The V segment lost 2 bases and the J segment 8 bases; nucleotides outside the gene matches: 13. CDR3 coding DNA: TGTGCCAGCAGTTACCCATACGTCCCGGGACAGGTGGGCTACACCTTC. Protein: CASSYPYVPGQVGYTF.

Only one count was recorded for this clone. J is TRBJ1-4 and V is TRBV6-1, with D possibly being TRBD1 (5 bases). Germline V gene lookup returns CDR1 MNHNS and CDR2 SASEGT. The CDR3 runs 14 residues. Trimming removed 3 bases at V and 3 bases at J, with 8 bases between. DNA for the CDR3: TGTGCCAGCAGTGAGGGGGGATCTAATGAAAAACTGTTTTTT. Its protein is CASSEGGSNEKLFF.

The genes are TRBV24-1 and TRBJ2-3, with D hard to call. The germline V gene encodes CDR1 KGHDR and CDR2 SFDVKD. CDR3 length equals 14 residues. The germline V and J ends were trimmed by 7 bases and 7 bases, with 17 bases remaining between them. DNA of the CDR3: TGTGCCACCAGCCCCAAGTCGGTGAGGAATACGCAGTATTTT. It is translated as CATSPKSVRNTQYF.

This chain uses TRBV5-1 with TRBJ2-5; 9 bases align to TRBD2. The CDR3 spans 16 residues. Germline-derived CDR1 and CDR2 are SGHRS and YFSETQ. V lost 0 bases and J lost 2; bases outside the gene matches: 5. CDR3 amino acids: CASSLAGAGGQETQYF. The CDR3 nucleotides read TGCGCCAGCAGCTTGGCCGGGGCGGGAGGGCAAGAGACCCAGTACTTC.

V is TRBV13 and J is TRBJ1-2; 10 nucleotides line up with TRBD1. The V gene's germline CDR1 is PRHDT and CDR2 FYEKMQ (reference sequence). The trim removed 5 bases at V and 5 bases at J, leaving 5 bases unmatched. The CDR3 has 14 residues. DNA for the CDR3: TGTGCCAGCAGCGGGGACAGGGGAGAGTATGGCTACACCTTC. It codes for CASSGDRGEYGYTF.

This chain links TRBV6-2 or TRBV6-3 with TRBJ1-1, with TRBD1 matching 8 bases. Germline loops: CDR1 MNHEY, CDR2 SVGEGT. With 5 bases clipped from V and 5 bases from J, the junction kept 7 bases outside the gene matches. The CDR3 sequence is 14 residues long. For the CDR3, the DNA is TGTGCCAGCAGTCCACAGGGGGGTGGTACTGAAGCTTTCTTT. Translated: CASSPQGGGTEAFF.

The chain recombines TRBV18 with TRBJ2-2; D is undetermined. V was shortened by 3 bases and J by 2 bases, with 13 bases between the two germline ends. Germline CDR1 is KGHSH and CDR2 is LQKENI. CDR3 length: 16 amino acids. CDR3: CASSPYNGGNTGELFF. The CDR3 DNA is TGTGCCAGCTCACCCTATAACGGCGGAAACACCGGGGAGCTGTTTTTT.

The CDR3 protein is CASSDSGGLTDTQYF. CDR3 nucleotide sequence: TGTGCCAGCAGTGACTCGGGAGGGCTGACAGATACGCAGTATTTT. J is TRBJ2-3 and V is TRBV2; 8 nucleotides agree with TRBD2. The CDR3 has 15 residues. CDR1 is SNHLY and CDR2 is FYNNEI in the germline V gene. J gave up 3 bases and V 3 bases, and 5 bases lay outside the gene matches.

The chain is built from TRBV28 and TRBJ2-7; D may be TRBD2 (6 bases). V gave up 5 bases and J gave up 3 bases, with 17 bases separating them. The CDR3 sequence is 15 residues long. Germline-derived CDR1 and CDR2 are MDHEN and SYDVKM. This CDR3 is CASSRRSSVIYEQYF. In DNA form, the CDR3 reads TGTGCCAGCAGTCGACGATCTAGCGTTATCTACGAGCAGTACTTC.

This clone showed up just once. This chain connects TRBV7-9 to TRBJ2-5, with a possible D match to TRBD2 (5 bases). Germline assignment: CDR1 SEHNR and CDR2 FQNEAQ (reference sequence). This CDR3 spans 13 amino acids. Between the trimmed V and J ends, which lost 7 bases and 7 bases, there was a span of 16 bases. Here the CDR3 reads CASTSPHEWTQYF. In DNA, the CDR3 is TGTGCCAGCACTAGCCCCCATGAGTGGACCCAGTACTTC. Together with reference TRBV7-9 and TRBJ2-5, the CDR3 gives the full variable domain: DTGVSQNPRHKITKRGQNVTFRCDPISEHNRLYWYRQTLGQGPEFLTYFQNEAQLEKSRLLSDRFSAERPKGSFSTLEIQRTEQGDSAMYLCASTSPHEWTQYFGPGTRLLVL.

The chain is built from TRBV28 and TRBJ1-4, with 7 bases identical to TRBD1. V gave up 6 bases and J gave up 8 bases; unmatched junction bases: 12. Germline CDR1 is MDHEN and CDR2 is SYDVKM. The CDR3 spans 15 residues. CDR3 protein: CASRTDPTGDEKLFF. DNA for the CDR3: TGTGCCAGCAGGACGGATCCTACAGGGGACGAAAAACTGTTTTTT.

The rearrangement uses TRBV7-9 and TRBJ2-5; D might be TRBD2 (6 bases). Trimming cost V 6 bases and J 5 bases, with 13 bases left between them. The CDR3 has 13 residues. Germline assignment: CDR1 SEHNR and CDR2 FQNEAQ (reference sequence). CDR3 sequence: CASSGGGWETQYF. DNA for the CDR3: TGTGCCAGCAGTGGGGGAGGTTGGGAGACCCAGTACTTC.

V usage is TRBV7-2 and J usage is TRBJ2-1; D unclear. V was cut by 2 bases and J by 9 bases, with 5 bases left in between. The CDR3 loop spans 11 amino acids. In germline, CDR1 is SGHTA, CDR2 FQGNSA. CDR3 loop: CASSLNIEQFF. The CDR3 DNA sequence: TGTGCCAGCAGCTTAAATATTGAGCAGTTCTTC.

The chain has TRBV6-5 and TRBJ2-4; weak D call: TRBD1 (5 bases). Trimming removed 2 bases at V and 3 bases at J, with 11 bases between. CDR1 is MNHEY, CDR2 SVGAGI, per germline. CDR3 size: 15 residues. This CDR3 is CASSYGRQGKNIQYF. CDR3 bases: TGTGCCAGCAGTTACGGGCGGCAGGGCAAAAACATTCAGTACTTC.

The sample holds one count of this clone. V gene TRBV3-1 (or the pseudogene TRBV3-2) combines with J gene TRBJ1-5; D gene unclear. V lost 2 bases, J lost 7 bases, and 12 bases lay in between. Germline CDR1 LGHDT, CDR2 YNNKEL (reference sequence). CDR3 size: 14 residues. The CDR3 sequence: CASSQRNERQPQHF. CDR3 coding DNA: TGTGCCAGCAGCCAAAGAAATGAGAGGCAGCCCCAGCATTTT.

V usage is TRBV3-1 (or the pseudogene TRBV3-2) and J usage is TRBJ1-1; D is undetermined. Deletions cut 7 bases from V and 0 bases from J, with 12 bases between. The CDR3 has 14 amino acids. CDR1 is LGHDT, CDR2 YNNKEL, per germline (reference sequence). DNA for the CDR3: TGTGCCAGCAACCGACGGGAAATGAACACTGAAGCTTTCTTT. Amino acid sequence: CASNRREMNTEAFF.

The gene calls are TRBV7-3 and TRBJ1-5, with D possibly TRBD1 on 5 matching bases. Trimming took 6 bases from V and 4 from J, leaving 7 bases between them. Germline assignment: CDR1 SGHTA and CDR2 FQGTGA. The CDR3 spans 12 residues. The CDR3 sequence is CASRGDNQPQHF. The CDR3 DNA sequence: TGTGCCAGCAGAGGGGATAATCAGCCCCAGCATTTT.

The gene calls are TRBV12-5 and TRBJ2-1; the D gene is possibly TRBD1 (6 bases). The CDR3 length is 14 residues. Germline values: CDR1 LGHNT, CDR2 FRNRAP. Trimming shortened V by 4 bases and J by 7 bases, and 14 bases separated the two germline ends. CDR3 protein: CASGSQDQGNEQFF. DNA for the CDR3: TGTGCTAGTGGTTCCCAGGATCAGGGGAATGAGCAGTTCTTC.

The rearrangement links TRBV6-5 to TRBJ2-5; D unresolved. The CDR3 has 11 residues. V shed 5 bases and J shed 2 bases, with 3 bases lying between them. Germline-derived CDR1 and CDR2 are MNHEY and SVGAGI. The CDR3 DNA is TGTGCCAGCAGTCTGCAAGAGACCCAGTACTTC. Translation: CASSLQETQYF.

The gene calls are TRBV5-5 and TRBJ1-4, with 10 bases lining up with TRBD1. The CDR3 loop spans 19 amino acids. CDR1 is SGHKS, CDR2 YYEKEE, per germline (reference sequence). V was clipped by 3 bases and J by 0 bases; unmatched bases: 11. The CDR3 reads CASSYYPGQGFATNEKLFF. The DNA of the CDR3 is TGTGCCAGCAGCTATTACCCGGGACAGGGGTTTGCAACTAATGAAAAACTGTTTTTT.

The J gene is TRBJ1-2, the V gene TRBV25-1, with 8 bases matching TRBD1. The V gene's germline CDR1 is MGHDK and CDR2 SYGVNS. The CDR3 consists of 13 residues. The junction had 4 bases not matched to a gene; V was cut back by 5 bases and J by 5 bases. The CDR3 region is CASSQGAGYGYTF. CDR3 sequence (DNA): TGTGCCAGCAGTCAGGGGGCTGGGTATGGCTACACCTTC.

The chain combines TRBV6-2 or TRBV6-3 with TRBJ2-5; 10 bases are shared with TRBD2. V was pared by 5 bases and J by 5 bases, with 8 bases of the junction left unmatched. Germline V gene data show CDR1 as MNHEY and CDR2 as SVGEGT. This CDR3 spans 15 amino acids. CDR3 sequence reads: CASSTSGRAWETQYF. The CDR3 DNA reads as TGTGCCAGCAGTACGAGCGGGAGGGCCTGGGAGACCCAGTACTTC.

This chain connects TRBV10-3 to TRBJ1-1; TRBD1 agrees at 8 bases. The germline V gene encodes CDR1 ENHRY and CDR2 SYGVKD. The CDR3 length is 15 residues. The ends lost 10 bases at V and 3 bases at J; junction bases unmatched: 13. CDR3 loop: CATRTGTGFYTEAFF. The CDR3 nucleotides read TGTGCCACCAGAACCGGGACAGGTTTTTACACTGAAGCTTTCTTT.